A selection of T cell receptor beta chains follows, all from one sample in a study of cytomegalovirus exposure and HLA in healthy donors. The table came from immunoSEQ multiplex PCR; TCRdb's copy has only in-frame clones and leaves some out. The sample carries 170,000 or so clones, 80% recorded once. The sequenced material came from PBMCs. These receptors were obtained from a boy aged 10-17 years in good health and CMV-seronegative. Each CDR3 is given with its conserved first and last residue. Fields, in order: V gene, clone size, J gene, D gene, CDR3 DNA, CDR3 protein. The D gene is left open where the match is weak. Expanded clones are given a class, and other clones once, few, many or no size at all.

V gene: TRBV25-1; clone size: .; J gene: TRBJ1-1; D gene: .; CDR3 DNA: TGTGCCAGCAGAACCGACGGGATGAACACTGAAGCTTTCTTT; CDR3 protein: CASRTDGMNTEAFF
V gene: TRBV9; clone size: .; J gene: TRBJ2-2; D gene: TRBD1; CDR3 DNA: TGTGCCAGCAGCTTCTCACATACATACACAGGGGGCGGGATCACCGGGGAGCTGTTTTTT; CDR3 protein: CASSFSHTYTGGGITGELFF
V gene: TRBV6-1; clone size: .; J gene: TRBJ1-2; D gene: .; CDR3 DNA: TGTGCCAGCAGTGAAAGTACAGCTAACTATGGCTACACCTTC; CDR3 protein: CASSESTANYGYTF
V gene: TRBV19; clone size: .; J gene: TRBJ1-1; D gene: .; CDR3 DNA: TGTGCCAGTAGTACGGGGTTGGGCAGGTCGAACACTGAAGCTTTCTTT; CDR3 protein: CASSTGLGRSNTEAFF
V gene: TRBV4-2; clone size: .; J gene: TRBJ1-1; D gene: TRBD1; CDR3 DNA: TGTGCCAGCAGCCAAGACCTACAGGGGTACGCTGAAGCTTTCTTT; CDR3 protein: CASSQDLQGYAEAFF
V gene: TRBV19; clone size: .; J gene: TRBJ1-2; D gene: .; CDR3 DNA: TGTGCCAGTAGCCGCGGGGGGCCAGAGACTAACTATGGCTACACCTTC; CDR3 protein: CASSRGGPETNYGYTF
V gene: TRBV5-1; clone size: .; J gene: TRBJ1-1; D gene: .; CDR3 DNA: TGCGCCAGCAGGGGATCCCCGGGCAGGGCCGATGAAGCTTTCTTT; CDR3 protein: CASRGSPGRADEAFF
V gene: TRBV27; clone size: .; J gene: TRBJ2-6; D gene: .; CDR3 DNA: TGTGCCAGCAGTAAATATTTAGGGGCCAACGTCCTGACTTTC; CDR3 protein: CASSKYLGANVLTF
V gene: TRBV29-1; clone size: .; J gene: TRBJ2-7; D gene: TRBD2; CDR3 DNA: TGCAGCGTTGAACTAGCGGGAATCAACGAGCAGTACTTC; CDR3 protein: CSVELAGINEQYF
V gene: TRBV7-9; clone size: once; J gene: TRBJ2-6; D gene: .; CDR3 DNA: TGTTCCAGCAGCATTCCCTCGAGAGACAGACCTGGGGCCAACGTCCTGACTTTC; CDR3 protein: CSSSIPSRDRPGANVLTF
V gene: TRBV6-4; clone size: .; J gene: TRBJ1-1; D gene: TRBD1; CDR3 DNA: TGTGCCAGCAGTGTCCAGACAGGGGCTTACACTGAAGCTTTCTTT; CDR3 protein: CASSVQTGAYTEAFF
V gene: TRBV27; clone size: .; J gene: TRBJ2-3; D gene: .; CDR3 DNA: TGTGCCAGCAGACAGATTAAGTCGGATTTAAGCACAGATACGCAGTATTTT; CDR3 protein: CASRQIKSDLSTDTQYF
V gene: TRBV5-1; clone size: .; J gene: TRBJ2-3; D gene: TRBD2; CDR3 DNA: TGCGCCAGCAGCTCGGGGACTAGCGGGATAGGACGAGCGGTTTCAGATACGCAGTATTTT; CDR3 protein: CASSSGTSGIGRAVSDTQYF
V gene: TRBV7-3; clone size: .; J gene: TRBJ1-1; D gene: .; CDR3 DNA: TGTGCCAGCAGCCCACAGGGAATGAACACTGAAGCTTTCTTT; CDR3 protein: CASSPQGMNTEAFF
V gene: TRBV6-5; clone size: few; J gene: TRBJ1-1; D gene: .; CDR3 DNA: TGTGCCAGCATCTCTTCGGGTGAAGCTTTCTTT; CDR3 protein: CASISSGEAFF
V gene: TRBV5-1; clone size: .; J gene: TRBJ2-7; D gene: .; CDR3 DNA: TGCGCCAGCAGCACGGACAGAGGGAACGAGCAGTACTTC; CDR3 protein: CASSTDRGNEQYF
V gene: TRBV10-3; clone size: .; J gene: TRBJ1-2; D gene: .; CDR3 DNA: TGTGCCATCAGCGACGGGGACATAGGTTACTATGGCTACACCTTC; CDR3 protein: CAISDGDIGYYGYTF
V gene: TRBV30; clone size: .; J gene: TRBJ2-2; D gene: TRBD2; CDR3 DNA: TGTGCCTGGAAGACCGGGACTAGGGACACCGGGGAGCTGTTTTTT; CDR3 protein: CAWKTGTRDTGELFF
V gene: TRBV13; clone size: once; J gene: TRBJ2-1; D gene: .; CDR3 DNA: TGTGCCAGCAGCCCAGGGAGGAATGAGCAGTTCTTC; CDR3 protein: CASSPGRNEQFF
V gene: TRBV4-3; clone size: .; J gene: TRBJ1-3; D gene: .; CDR3 DNA: TGCGCCAGCAGCCGATCGGACTTGCCTGGAAACACCATATATTTT; CDR3 protein: CASSRSDLPGNTIYF
V gene: TRBV15; clone size: once; J gene: TRBJ2-4; D gene: TRBD1; CDR3 DNA: TGTGCCACCAGCAACAGGGGCGGGCCTTTAGCCAAAAACATTCAGTACTTC; CDR3 protein: CATSNRGGPLAKNIQYF
V gene: TRBV6-1; clone size: .; J gene: TRBJ1-2; D gene: .; CDR3 DNA: TGTGCCAGCAGTGTGGGGGCGGCAGAATGGGCGAGTGGCTACACCTTC; CDR3 protein: CASSVGAAEWASGYTF
V gene: TRBV30; clone size: .; J gene: TRBJ1-1; D gene: TRBD1; CDR3 DNA: TGTGCCTGGGCCTTAGACAGGGGAACGGTCTCTTTCTTT; CDR3 protein: CAWALDRGTVSFF
V gene: TRBV9; clone size: .; J gene: TRBJ2-1; D gene: TRBD2; CDR3 DNA: TGTGCCAGCAGCCCCCCCCCGGGACTAGCGGATAGCTCCTACAATGAGCAGTTCTTC; CDR3 protein: CASSPPPGLADSSYNEQFF
V gene: TRBV25-1; clone size: .; J gene: TRBJ2-1; D gene: TRBD2; CDR3 DNA: TGTGCCAGCAGTGGACTAGCGGGAGACAATGAGCAGTTCTTC; CDR3 protein: CASSGLAGDNEQFF
V gene: TRBV27; clone size: .; J gene: TRBJ2-1; D gene: TRBD2; CDR3 DNA: TGTGCCAGCACCCCTTTCCGCGGACTAGCGGGAGAACGATCCTACAATGAGCAGTTCTTC; CDR3 protein: CASTPFRGLAGERSYNEQFF
V gene: TRBV7-8; clone size: few; J gene: TRBJ1-1; D gene: .; CDR3 DNA: TGTGCCAGCACCCTGCGGCAGAACACTGAAGCTTTCTTT; CDR3 protein: CASTLRQNTEAFF
V gene: TRBV4-1; clone size: .; J gene: TRBJ2-6; D gene: TRBD2; CDR3 DNA: TGCGCCAGCAGCCCAGCGGGGGGACAGATCTCTGGGGCCAACGTCCTGACTTTC; CDR3 protein: CASSPAGGQISGANVLTF
V gene: TRBV6-5; clone size: .; J gene: TRBJ1-4; D gene: .; CDR3 DNA: TGTGCCAGCAGGCAGGGCTATGAAAAACTGTTTTTT; CDR3 protein: CASRQGYEKLFF
V gene: TRBV5-6; clone size: few; J gene: TRBJ1-1; D gene: TRBD1; CDR3 DNA: TGTGCCAGCAGCGTCCGGGACAGGGGGCCTTGGAACACTGAAGCTTTCTTT; CDR3 protein: CASSVRDRGPWNTEAFF
V gene: TRBV9; clone size: .; J gene: TRBJ2-2; D gene: .; CDR3 DNA: TGTGCCAGCAGCGTAGATAGGCGTACAGGGTCCACCGGGGAGCTGTTTTTT; CDR3 protein: CASSVDRRTGSTGELFF
V gene: TRBV19; clone size: once; J gene: TRBJ1-4; D gene: .; CDR3 DNA: TGTGCCAGTAGTATGGGAGGGGGAACCACTAATGAAAAACTGTTTTTT; CDR3 protein: CASSMGGGTTNEKLFF
V gene: TRBV28; clone size: .; J gene: TRBJ1-1; D gene: .; CDR3 DNA: TGTGCCAGCAGTTTCTCAGGGGATACAAATGAAGCTTTCTTT; CDR3 protein: CASSFSGDTNEAFF
V gene: TRBV4-1; clone size: .; J gene: TRBJ1-5; D gene: TRBD1; CDR3 DNA: TGCGCCAGCAGCCAAGATCAGGGGGGAGGTCAGCCCCAGCATTTT; CDR3 protein: CASSQDQGGGQPQHF
V gene: TRBV19; clone size: .; J gene: TRBJ2-7; D gene: .; CDR3 DNA: TGTGCCAGTAGTATAGGCAGCTCCTACGAGCAGTACTTC; CDR3 protein: CASSIGSSYEQYF
V gene: TRBV5-1; clone size: .; J gene: TRBJ1-1; D gene: .; CDR3 DNA: TGCGCCAGCAGCCCGTCGGGAGGGGCCGGGTACACTGAAGCTTTCTTT; CDR3 protein: CASSPSGGAGYTEAFF
V gene: TRBV5-4; clone size: once; J gene: TRBJ1-1; D gene: .; CDR3 DNA: TGTGCCAGCAGCTTGTCGGTCACGGAAGCTTTCTTT; CDR3 protein: CASSLSVTEAFF
V gene: TRBV10-3; clone size: .; J gene: TRBJ2-7; D gene: .; CDR3 DNA: TGTGCCATCAGTGAGCGGGGGATGTACTACGAGCAGTACTTC; CDR3 protein: CAISERGMYYEQYF
V gene: TRBV11-2; clone size: .; J gene: TRBJ1-1; D gene: .; CDR3 DNA: TGTGCCAGCAGCTCCCTCTTTCAAGCTTTCTTT; CDR3 protein: CASSSLFQAFF
V gene: TRBV6-5; clone size: .; J gene: TRBJ1-2; D gene: .; CDR3 DNA: TGTGCCAGCAGTTATGGGGGGAACTATGGCTACACCTTC; CDR3 protein: CASSYGGNYGYTF
V gene: TRBV6-4; clone size: .; J gene: TRBJ2-1; D gene: .; CDR3 DNA: TGTGCCAGCAGTGACTCACAGGGACAAAGCAATGAGCAGTTCTTC; CDR3 protein: CASSDSQGQSNEQFF
V gene: TRBV28; clone size: .; J gene: TRBJ1-5; D gene: .; CDR3 DNA: TGTGCCAGCAGTTTAGTGCAGACTTCAAATCAGCCCCAGCATTTT; CDR3 protein: CASSLVQTSNQPQHF
V gene: TRBV5-4; clone size: .; J gene: TRBJ2-3; D gene: TRBD2; CDR3 DNA: TGTGCCAGCAGCTTGGGAGCGGGATCCACAGATACGCAGTATTTT; CDR3 protein: CASSLGAGSTDTQYF
V gene: TRBV7-9; clone size: .; J gene: TRBJ2-7; D gene: TRBD1; CDR3 DNA: TGTGCCAGCACCCCTCCGGGACAGGGGGCCAACGAGCAGTACTTC; CDR3 protein: CASTPPGQGANEQYF
V gene: TRBV6-1; clone size: .; J gene: TRBJ1-3; D gene: .; CDR3 DNA: TGTGCCAGCAGTGCGAGGACAGCAGGAAACACCATATATTTT; CDR3 protein: CASSARTAGNTIYF
V gene: TRBV19; clone size: .; J gene: TRBJ2-1; D gene: .; CDR3 DNA: TGTGCCAGTAGTATGGGGGATAAACAGGGACAGTTCTTC; CDR3 protein: CASSMGDKQGQFF